This is a list of T cell receptor beta chains from one sample in a study of cytomegalovirus exposure and HLA in healthy donors. Using immunoSEQ multiplex PCR, the repertoire was profiled, and TCRdb retains in-frame clones only, with some absent. The table shows around 29,000 clones, with about 60% occurring only once. Sequences were obtained from PBMCs. Receptors were obtained from a male donor in good health and CMV-seropositive. Each CDR3 is given with its conserved first and last residue. Each record gives: V gene, J gene, clone size, D gene, CDR3 protein, CDR3 DNA. A D gene is named only where the DNA matches it firmly. The size of a clone is reported for some rows only, either as once, few or many, or as a class for expanded clones.

>TRBV25-1|TRBJ2-7|-|-
CASSWDFYEQYF
TGTGCCAGCAGCTGGGACTTCTACGAGCAGTACTTC
>TRBV5-4|TRBJ1-6|-|-
CVSSQDSGTQRRSPLHF
TGTGTCAGCAGCCAAGACTCCGGGACACAACGCCGTTCACCCCTCCACTTT
>TRBV28|TRBJ1-1|-|-
CASSPPGRRAFF
TGTGCCAGCAGCCCCCCGGGGAGGCGCGCTTTCTTT
>TRBV7-9|TRBJ2-2|-|TRBD2
CASYLQVAGGLRELFF
TGTGCCAGCTACCTTCAAGTAGCGGGAGGACTTAGGGAGCTGTTTTTT
>TRBV7-8|TRBJ2-7|-|-
CASSSAEKGPYF
TGTGCCAGCAGCTCCGCCGAGAAGGGGCCGTACTTC
>TRBV6-6|TRBJ2-1|few|TRBD2
CASSYEAGEQFF
TGTGCCAGCAGTTACGAAGCGGGAGAGCAGTTCTTC
>TRBV30|TRBJ2-7|-|TRBD1
CAWSAGQGGSYEQYF
TGTGCCTGGAGTGCGGGACAGGGAGGTAGCTACGAGCAGTACTTC
>TRBV5-1|TRBJ1-5|-|-
CASSLGGENNQPQHF
TGCGCCAGCAGCCTAGGCGGGGAGAACAATCAGCCCCAGCATTTT
>TRBV6-1|TRBJ1-4|-|TRBD1
CASTGQGRTNEKLFF
TGTGCCAGCACGGGACAGGGGAGAACTAATGAAAAACTGTTTTTT
>TRBV2|TRBJ2-3|-|TRBD1
CASSGQGTSTDTQYF
TGTGCCAGCAGTGGACAGGGAACTAGCACAGATACGCAGTATTTT
>TRBV9|TRBJ1-4|-|TRBD1
CASSPRTGGGKLFF
TGTGCCAGCAGCCCACGGACAGGGGGCGGAAAACTGTTTTTT
>TRBV18|TRBJ1-5|-|TRBD1
CASSPQGAVAQPQHF
TGTGCCAGCTCACCACAGGGGGCGGTGGCTCAGCCCCAGCATTTT
>TRBV11-2|TRBJ2-1|-|-
CASSVTQGVEQFF
TGTGCCAGCAGCGTTACACAGGGTGTTGAGCAGTTCTTC
>TRBV29-1|TRBJ2-7|-|TRBD1
CSVSTDGTRGTYEQYF
TGCAGCGTTTCCACCGACGGGACCAGGGGGACCTACGAGCAGTACTTC
>TRBV30|TRBJ2-3|-|-
CAWSTQLAFTDTQYF
TGTGCCTGGAGCACTCAACTAGCCTTCACAGATACGCAGTATTTT
>TRBV29-1|TRBJ1-2|few|-
CSVEEQFRDSYGYTF
TGCAGCGTTGAAGAGCAATTCCGGGACTCCTATGGCTACACCTTC
>TRBV30|TRBJ1-2|-|TRBD1
CAFTGGAGYGYTF
TGTGCCTTCACAGGGGGCGCCGGCTATGGCTACACCTTC
>TRBV5-1|TRBJ1-4|-|-
CASSPRAVDEKLFF
TGCGCCAGCAGCCCCAGGGCGGTGGATGAAAAACTGTTTTTT
>TRBV2|TRBJ2-5|-|-
CASCLARETQYF
TGTGCCAGCTGCCTAGCACGAGAGACCCAGTACTTC
>TRBV29-1|TRBJ2-3|-|-
CSSTIGGTGNTQYF
TGCAGCTCCACTATCGGGGGGACAGGTAATACGCAGTATTTT
>TRBV4-1|TRBJ2-3|-|TRBD2
CASSQGSGGADTQYF
TGCGCCAGCAGCCAAGGCAGCGGGGGGGCGGATACGCAGTATTTT
>TRBV5-6|TRBJ2-3|few|-
CASSSQSTDTQYF
TGTGCCAGCAGCTCCCAAAGCACAGATACGCAGTATTTT